This entry is about one T cell receptor (beta chain). What it binds is unknown. The record originates from a study of regulatory T cells in long-lasting Graves disease. Findings and limits, study-wide: Reduced TCR diversity was observed in persistent Graves' patients versus newly diagnosed patients.

Described time point: persistent/refractory GD, antithyroid drugs over 5 years with positive TRAb. The TCR library used RNA extracted from PBMCs. Germline CDR1 MDHEN, CDR2 SYDVKM. The CDR3 length is 13 residues. Trimming took off 6 bases at V and 7 bases at J, with 14 bases between the two ends. Building the TCR beta libraries relied on iRepertoire HTBI primers, and CDR3 regions underwent Arm-PCR. One entry per CDR3 protein results from TCRdb running MiXCR on the multiplex PCR reads. The profile shows approximately 380,000 distinct CDR3 sequences, around 21% of them singletons. This material consisted of peripheral blood mononuclear cells (PBMCs), taken when the disease was refractory, from a patient treated with antithyroid drugs. This receptor was obtained from a female donor with Graves disease. The V and J genes are TRBV28 and TRBJ2-3; a weak D match, TRBD2 (5 bases). The CDR3 sequence: CASSLASPNTQYF. CDR3 nucleotide sequence: TGTGCCAGCAGCTTAGCGAGCCCTAATACGCAGTATTTT.